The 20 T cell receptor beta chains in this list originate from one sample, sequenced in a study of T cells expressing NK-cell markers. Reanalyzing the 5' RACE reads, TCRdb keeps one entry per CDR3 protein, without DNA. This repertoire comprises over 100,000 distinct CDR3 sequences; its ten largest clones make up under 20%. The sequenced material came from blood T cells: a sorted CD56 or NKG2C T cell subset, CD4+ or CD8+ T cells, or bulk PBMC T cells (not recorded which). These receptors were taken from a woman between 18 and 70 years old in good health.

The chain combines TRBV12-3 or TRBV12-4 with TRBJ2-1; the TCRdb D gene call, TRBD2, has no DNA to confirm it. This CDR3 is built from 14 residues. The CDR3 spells CASSLGGSGSEQFF.

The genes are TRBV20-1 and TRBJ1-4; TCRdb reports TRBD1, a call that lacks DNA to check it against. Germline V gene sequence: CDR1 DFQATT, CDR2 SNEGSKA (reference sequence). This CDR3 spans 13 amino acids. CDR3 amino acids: CSVPGEGWEKLFF.

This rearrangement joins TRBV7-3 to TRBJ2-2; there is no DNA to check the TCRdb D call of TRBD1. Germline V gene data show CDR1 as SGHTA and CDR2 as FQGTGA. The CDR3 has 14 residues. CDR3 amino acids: CASSSIPGAGELFF.

The CDR3 sequence: CASSIVGDQPQHF. The gene calls are TRBV19 and TRBJ1-5. The V gene's germline CDR1 is LNHDA and CDR2 SQIVND (reference sequence). This CDR3 comprises 13 residues.

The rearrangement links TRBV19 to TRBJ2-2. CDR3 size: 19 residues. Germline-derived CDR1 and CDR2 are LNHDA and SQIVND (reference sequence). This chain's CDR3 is CASSSAGPVSFGNTGELFF. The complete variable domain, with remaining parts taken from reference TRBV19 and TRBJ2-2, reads DGGITQSPKYLFRKEGQNVTLSCEQNLNHDAMYWYRQDPGQGLRLIYYSQIVNDFQKGDIAEGYSVSREKKESFPLTVTSAQKNPTAFYLCASSSAGPVSFGNTGELFFGEGSRLTVL.

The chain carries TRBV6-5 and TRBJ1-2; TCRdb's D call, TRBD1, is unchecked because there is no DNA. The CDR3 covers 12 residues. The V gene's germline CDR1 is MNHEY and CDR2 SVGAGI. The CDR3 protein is CASRPTGGGYTF.

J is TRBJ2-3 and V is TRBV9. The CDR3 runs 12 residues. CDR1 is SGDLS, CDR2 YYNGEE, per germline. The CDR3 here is CASSTISDTQYF.

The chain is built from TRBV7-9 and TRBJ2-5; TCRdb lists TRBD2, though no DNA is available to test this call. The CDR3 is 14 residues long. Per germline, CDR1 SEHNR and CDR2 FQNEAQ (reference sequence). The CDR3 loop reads CASSPTSGGETQYF.

CDR3 amino acids: CASSQEGVNTGELFF. The chain uses TRBV3-1 and TRBJ2-2; the TCRdb call, TRBD1, lacks DNA for checking. The CDR3 sequence is 15 residues long. CDR1 is LGHDT, CDR2 YNNKEL, per germline (reference sequence). Together with reference TRBV3-1 and TRBJ2-2, the CDR3 gives the full variable domain: DTAVSQTPKYLVTQMGNDKSIKCEQNLGHDTMYWYKQDSKKFLKIMFSYNNKELIINETVPNRFSPKSPDKAHLNLHINSLELGDSAVYFCASSQEGVNTGELFFGEGSRLTVL.

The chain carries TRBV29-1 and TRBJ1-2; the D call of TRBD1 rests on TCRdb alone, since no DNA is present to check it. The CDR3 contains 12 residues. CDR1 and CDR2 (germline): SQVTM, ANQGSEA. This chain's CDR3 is CSVPSGTGGYTF. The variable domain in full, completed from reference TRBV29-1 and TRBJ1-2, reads SAVISQKPSRDICQRGTSLTIQCQVDSQVTMMFWYRQQPGQSLTLIATANQGSEATYESGFVIDKFPISRPNLTFSTLTVSNMSPEDSSIYLCSVPSGTGGYTFGSGTRLTVV.

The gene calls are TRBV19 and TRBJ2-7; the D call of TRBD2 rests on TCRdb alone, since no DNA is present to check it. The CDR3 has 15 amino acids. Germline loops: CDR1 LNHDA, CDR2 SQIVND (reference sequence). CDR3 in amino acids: CASSIGPINPYEQYF.

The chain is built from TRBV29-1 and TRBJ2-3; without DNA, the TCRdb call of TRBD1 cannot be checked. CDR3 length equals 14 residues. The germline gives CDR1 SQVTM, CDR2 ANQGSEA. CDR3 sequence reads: CSVAGNRGSDTQYF.

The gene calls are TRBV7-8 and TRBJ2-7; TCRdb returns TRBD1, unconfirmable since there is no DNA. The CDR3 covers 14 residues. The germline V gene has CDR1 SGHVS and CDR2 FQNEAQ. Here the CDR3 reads CASSSKKGVYEQYF.

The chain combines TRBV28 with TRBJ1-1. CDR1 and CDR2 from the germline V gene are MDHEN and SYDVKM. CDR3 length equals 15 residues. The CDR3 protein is CASSLSLGGGTEAFF.

This CDR3 is CASSLSGVRGTDTQYF. The chain is built from TRBV11-2 and TRBJ2-3; the TCRdb D gene call, TRBD1, has no DNA to confirm it. CDR1 and CDR2 (germline): SGHAT, FQNNGV. The length of the CDR3 is 16 residues.

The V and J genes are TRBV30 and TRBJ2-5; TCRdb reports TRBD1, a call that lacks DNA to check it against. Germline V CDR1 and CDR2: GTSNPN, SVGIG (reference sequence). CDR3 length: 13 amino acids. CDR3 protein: CAWSVAGGETQYF.

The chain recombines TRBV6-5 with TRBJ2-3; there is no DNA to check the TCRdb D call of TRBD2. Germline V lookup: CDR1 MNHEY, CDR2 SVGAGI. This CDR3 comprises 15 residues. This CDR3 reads CASSLLAGGPNTQYF.

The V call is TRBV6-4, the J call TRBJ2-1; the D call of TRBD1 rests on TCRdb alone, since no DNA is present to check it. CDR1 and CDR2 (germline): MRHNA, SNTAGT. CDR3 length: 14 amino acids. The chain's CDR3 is CASSRDADRNEQFF.

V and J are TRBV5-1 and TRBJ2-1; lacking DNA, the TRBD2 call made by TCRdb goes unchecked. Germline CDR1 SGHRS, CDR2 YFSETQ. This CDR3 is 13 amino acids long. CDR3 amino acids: CASSVGSDNEQFF. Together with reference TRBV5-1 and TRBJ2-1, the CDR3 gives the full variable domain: KAGVTQTPRYLIKTRGQQVTLSCSPISGHRSVSWYQQTPGQGLQFLFEYFSETQRNKGNFPGRFSGRQFSNSRSEMNVSTLELGDSALYLCASSVGSDNEQFFGPGTRLTVL.

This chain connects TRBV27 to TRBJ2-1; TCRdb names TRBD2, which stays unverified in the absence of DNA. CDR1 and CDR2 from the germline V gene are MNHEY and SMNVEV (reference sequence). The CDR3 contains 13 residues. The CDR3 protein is CASGETSNNEQFF.